The 29 T cell receptor beta chains listed next were all sequenced from one sample in a study of blood T cell repertoires in COVID-19. Produced via immunoSEQ multiplex PCR; TCRdb's table is partial and in-frame only. This sample has 100,000 to 150,000 clones, with roughly 85% found just once. Sequences were obtained from peripheral blood. The source is a woman older than 75 with COVID-19, enrolled during active disease.

The gene calls are TRBV5-1 and TRBJ2-5, with TRBD2 matching 11 bases. The ends lost 3 bases at V and 2 bases at J; junction bases unmatched: 3. The V gene's germline CDR1 is SGHRS and CDR2 YFSETQ. The CDR3 totals 15 residues. This CDR3 is CASSSGTSGQETQYF. The CDR3 DNA sequence: TGCGCCAGCAGCTCGGGGACTAGCGGACAAGAGACCCAGTACTTC.

The rearrangement links TRBV7-8 to TRBJ2-5; TRBD2 matches 13 bases. This CDR3 has 16 amino acids. V was pared by 1 base and J by 5 bases, with 4 bases of the junction left unmatched. Germline CDR1 SGHVS, CDR2 FQNEAQ. The CDR3 loop is CASSLELAGGAETQYF. The CDR3 region has the DNA TGTGCCAGCAGCTTAGAACTAGCGGGGGGGGCGGAGACCCAGTACTTC.

This sequence joins TRBV6-5 and TRBJ1-1; maybe TRBD1 (5 bases). Germline CDR1 is MNHEY and CDR2 is SVGAGI. Trimming shortened V by 6 bases and J by 5 bases, and 19 bases separated the two germline ends. The CDR3 length is 15 residues. For the CDR3, the DNA is TGTGCCAGCAGCATACGAGCCCCCGGGGGAACTGAAGCTTTCTTT. Translating it yields CASSIRAPGGTEAFF.

The chain recombines TRBV2 with TRBJ2-7; 11 bases are shared with TRBD1. CDR3 length: 15 amino acids. Per germline, CDR1 SNHLY and CDR2 FYNNEI. The junction had 9 bases not matched to a gene; V was cut back by 6 bases and J by 5 bases. The CDR3: CASSPGTGGMNEQYF. CDR3 nucleotide sequence: TGTGCCAGCAGCCCTGGGACAGGGGGAATGAACGAGCAGTACTTC.

The CDR3 nucleotides read TGTGCCAGCAGCCAGACCTTTTCACGGCTAGCCGACAATGAGCAGTTCTTC. Residues: CASSQTFSRLADNEQFF. This rearrangement joins TRBV7-2 to TRBJ2-1; TRBD2 might be the D (5 bases). With 5 bases removed from V and 5 bases from J, the gap between germline ends came to 22 bases. The CDR3 consists of 17 residues. Germline V lookup: CDR1 SGHTA, CDR2 FQGNSA.

The rearrangement links TRBV4-3 to TRBJ2-7, with 8 nucleotides matching TRBD1. This CDR3 comprises 16 residues. V shed 0 bases and J 3 bases; nucleotides not matched to a gene: 7. Germline CDR1 is LGHNA and CDR2 is YSLEER. The CDR3 region has the DNA TGCGCCAGCAGCCAAGATATTAACGACAGGGGCTACGAGCAGTACTTC. Translation: CASSQDINDRGYEQYF.

This clone was counted a single time. The chain combines TRBV6-1 with TRBJ2-1; D is ambiguous. The CDR3 runs 13 residues. Germline-derived CDR1 and CDR2 are MNHNS and SASEGT. Trimming removed 2 bases from V and 10 bases from J, with 12 bases in between. CDR3 sequence: CASSEPPVGEQFF. Here the CDR3 DNA reads TGTGCCAGCAGTGAACCCCCGGTCGGGGAGCAGTTCTTC.

The CDR3 DNA sequence: TGTGCCAGTAGTATAGACTCTACAGGAGGCTACACCTTC. Its protein product is CASSIDSTGGYTF. The V gene is TRBV19, the J gene TRBJ1-2, with TRBD1 as a possible D gene (5 bases). V gave up 0 bases and J gave up 8 bases, with 10 bases separating them. CDR3 size: 13 residues. The V gene's germline CDR1 is LNHDA and CDR2 SQIVND (reference sequence).

Here the CDR3 reads CASSQTVYNEKLFF. The CDR3 region has the DNA TGTGCCAGTAGCCAGACAGTTTATAATGAAAAACTGTTTTTT. This chain joins TRBV19 and TRBJ1-4, with D perhaps matching TRBD1 (5 bases). CDR3 size: 14 residues. Germline V gene sequence: CDR1 LNHDA, CDR2 SQIVND (reference sequence). Trimming left V 6 bases short and J 4 bases short, with 12 bases between. The full variable domain, with the rest looked up from reference TRBV19 and TRBJ1-4, is DGGITQSPKYLFRKEGQNVTLSCEQNLNHDAMYWYRQDPGQGLRLIYYSQIVNDFQKGDIAEGYSVSREKKESFPLTVTSAQKNPTAFYLCASSQTVYNEKLFFGSGTQLSVL.

The V and J genes are TRBV4-1 and TRBJ1-3; D not resolved. The germline V gene encodes CDR1 MGHRA and CDR2 YSYEKL. The CDR3 has 15 residues. Trimming took 3 bases from V and 2 from J, leaving 11 bases between them. This chain's CDR3 is CASSHTPGTGNTIYF. The CDR3 DNA follows: TGCGCCAGCAGCCATACCCCCGGGACTGGAAACACCATATATTTT.

The chain links TRBV28 to TRBJ2-7; D unclear. This CDR3 comprises 14 residues. Germline V gene sequence: CDR1 MDHEN, CDR2 SYDVKM. Trimming removed 7 bases from V and 2 bases from J, with 15 bases in between. CDR3 region: CASKIPRSPYEQYF. CDR3 coding DNA: TGTGCCAGCAAAATCCCGCGGTCTCCCTACGAGCAGTACTTC.

The CDR3 DNA sequence: TGTGCCAGCAGCTATCGAGTCCGCACAGATACGCAGTATTTT. Its protein is CASSYRVRTDTQYF. The V gene is TRBV27, the J gene TRBJ2-3, with D uncertain. The CDR3 contains 14 residues. The V and J ends lost 6 bases and 1 base respectively, with 11 bases between them. Germline-derived CDR1 and CDR2 are MNHEY and SMNVEV (reference sequence).

This sequence joins TRBV28 and TRBJ2-7; weak D call: TRBD2 (6 bases). This CDR3 has 15 amino acids. Germline values: CDR1 MDHEN, CDR2 SYDVKM. With 7 bases removed from V and 6 bases from J, the gap between germline ends came to 22 bases. For the CDR3, the DNA is TGTGCCAGCAACGACGCCGGTGTGGGTAGCGGCGAGCAGTACTTC. Its translation is CASNDAGVGSGEQYF.

The rearrangement uses TRBV3-1 (or the pseudogene TRBV3-2) and TRBJ1-5, with D unclear. Germline CDR1 reads LGHDT; CDR2 reads YNNKEL (reference sequence). V dropped 3 bases and J dropped 2 bases, with 5 bases sitting between them. The CDR3 totals 13 residues. Written as DNA, the CDR3 is TGTGCCAGCAGCCACCCGGGCAATCAGCCCCAGCATTTT. Its translation: CASSHPGNQPQHF.

The genes are TRBV5-1 and TRBJ2-5; TRBD2 matches 10 bases. CDR3 length: 15 residues. Germline loops: CDR1 SGHRS, CDR2 YFSETQ. V lost 4 bases to trimming and J lost 5 bases; unmatched junction nucleotides: 8. The DNA of the CDR3 is TGCGCCAGCAGCACTAGCGGGAAACCATTGGAGACCCAGTACTTC. Translated: CASSTSGKPLETQYF. Based on the CDR3 plus reference TRBV5-1 and TRBJ2-5, the full variable domain is KAGVTQTPRYLIKTRGQQVTLSCSPISGHRSVSWYQQTPGQGLQFLFEYFSETQRNKGNFPGRFSGRQFSNSRSEMNVSTLELGDSALYLCASSTSGKPLETQYFGPGTRLLVL.

The rearrangement uses TRBV6-5 and TRBJ2-3; TRBD2 matches at 7 bases. The CDR3 contains 11 residues. Looked up from germline, CDR1 is MNHEY and CDR2 is SVGAGI. The V gene end was trimmed by 11 bases and the J gene end by 6 bases; junction bases not matched to a gene: 5. This chain's CDR3 is CAGGSRDTQYF. For the CDR3, the DNA is TGTGCCGGCGGGAGTCGGGATACGCAGTATTTT.

The chain combines TRBV21-1 with TRBJ2-7; whether TRBD1, the table's D call, matches the DNA was not checked. TRBV21-1 is flagged as a pseudogene. The length of the CDR3 is 14 residues. The CDR3 bases are TGTGCCAGTTTAAGTGGGGACACATATTACGAGCAGTACTTC. It yields the protein CASLSGDTYYEQYF.

This clone was counted between two and nine times. The chain is built from TRBV28 and TRBJ2-5, with 8 bases aligning to TRBD1. J lost 5 bases, V lost 3 bases, and 5 bases had no gene match. In germline, CDR1 is MDHEN, CDR2 SYDVKM. The CDR3 runs to 14 residues. Here the CDR3 reads CASSFPGGAETQYF. The CDR3, as DNA: TGTGCCAGCAGTTTCCCAGGGGGCGCGGAGACCCAGTACTTC.

The V gene is TRBV7-2, the J gene TRBJ1-2, with D unclear. Germline V gene data show CDR1 as SGHTA and CDR2 as FQGNSA. CDR3 length: 13 amino acids. The germline V and J ends were trimmed by 5 bases and 8 bases, with 15 bases remaining between them. The CDR3 is CASSLQSSGGYTF. The CDR3 DNA reads TGTGCCAGCAGCCTACAGAGTTCTGGAGGCTACACCTTC.

The gene calls are TRBV2 and TRBJ2-7; D gene ambiguous. CDR1 is SNHLY and CDR2 is FYNNEI in the germline V gene. The CDR3 is made up of 13 amino acids. V dropped 1 base and J dropped 6 bases, with 10 bases sitting between them. The CDR3 protein is CASSEDIAREQYF. CDR3 nucleotide sequence: TGTGCCAGCAGTGAAGATATAGCACGCGAGCAGTACTTC.

The rearrangement uses TRBV25-1 and TRBJ1-4; weak D call: TRBD1 (5 bases). Trimming removed 1 base at V and 5 bases at J, with 11 bases between. There are 15 residues in the CDR3. Looked up from germline, CDR1 is MGHDK and CDR2 is SYGVNS. CDR3 sequence reads: CASSESGGANEKLFF. CDR3 DNA sequence: TGTGCCAGCAGTGAATCAGGAGGGGCCAATGAAAAACTGTTTTTT. The whole variable domain, filled in from reference TRBV25-1 and TRBJ1-4, reads EADIYQTPRYLVIGTGKKITLECSQTMGHDKMYWYQQDPGMELHLIHYSYGVNSTEKGDLSSESTVSRIRTEHFPLTLESARPSHTSQYLCASSESGGANEKLFFGSGTQLSVL.

The chain couples TRBV10-3 to TRBJ2-7, with 7 bases matching TRBD1. Looked up from germline, CDR1 is ENHRY and CDR2 is SYGVKD. The CDR3 is made up of 15 amino acids. J lost 0 bases, V lost 6 bases, and 8 bases had no gene match. CDR3 residues: CAIRSPGQNSYEQYF. DNA for the CDR3: TGTGCCATCAGGTCACCGGGACAGAACTCCTACGAGCAGTACTTC.

This rearrangement joins TRBV19 to TRBJ2-2; tentatively, D is TRBD2 (5 bases). V was clipped by 11 bases and J by 2 bases, with 12 bases between them. Germline CDR1 is LNHDA and CDR2 is SQIVND (reference sequence). The CDR3 loop spans 13 amino acids. CDR3 sequence: CAVPEGNTGELFF. For the CDR3, the DNA is TGTGCCGTTCCTGAGGGTAACACCGGGGAGCTGTTTTTT.

CDR3 nucleotide sequence: TGTGCCAGCAGTTTGCAGGGAGGGGGGGATGAAAAACTGTTTTTT. The encoded protein is CASSLQGGGDEKLFF. The rearrangement joins TRBV28 to TRBJ1-4; tentatively, D is TRBD1 (6 bases). The CDR3 sequence is 15 residues long. Germline lookup yields CDR1 MDHEN and CDR2 SYDVKM. Trimming shortened V by 3 bases and J by 6 bases, and 14 bases separated the two germline ends.

In regard to this clone: One junction end does not reproduce the germline sequence, and a read error may be involved. This chain connects TRBV7-6 to TRBJ1-4; D not certain. Germline assignment: CDR1 SGHVS and CDR2 FNYEAQ. This CDR3 is 15 amino acids long. CDR3 in DNA: TGTGCCAGCAGCCTAGCCGGGAACAAAAATGAAAAACTGTTTTTT. Encoded protein: CASSLAGNKNEKLFF.

This clone was picked up a small number of times. At one of its ends the junction is not consistent with the germline gene, which may arise from a read error. This chain connects TRBV20-1 to TRBJ1-1; 7 bases fit TRBD1. From germline, CDR1 is DFQATT and CDR2 SNEGSKA (reference sequence). This CDR3 spans 8 amino acids. CDR3 protein: CSARQGPF. As DNA, the CDR3 is TGCAGTGCGAGACAGGGCCCCTTT.

This sequence joins TRBV7-3 and TRBJ2-1; perhaps TRBD1 as D (5 bases). The CDR3 contains 14 residues. The ends were cut back, 6 bases at V and 6 bases at J, with 15 bases in the middle. The germline CDR1 and CDR2 sequences are SGHTA and FQGTGA. The CDR3 loop reads CASSLGMQGNEQFF. CDR3 DNA: TGTGCCAGCAGTTTAGGCATGCAGGGCAATGAGCAGTTCTTC.

CDR3 bases: TGTGCCAGCAGCTTGCGGGACAGGGACCATGAGCAGTTCTTC. Amino acid sequence: CASSLRDRDHEQFF. The chain links TRBV5-4 to TRBJ2-1; 9 bases are a match to TRBD1. Germline assignment: CDR1 SGHNT and CDR2 YYREEE (reference sequence). Trimming took 1 base from V and 8 from J; bases not matched to a gene: 4. The CDR3 is made up of 14 amino acids.

The chain employs TRBV7-2 and TRBJ2-1, with 7 bases matching TRBD2. V lost 6 bases and J lost 8; bases outside the gene matches: 13. The germline V gene encodes CDR1 SGHTA and CDR2 FQGNSA. The CDR3 length is 15 residues. The CDR3 protein is CASSSSGTRSDEQFF. In nucleotides, the CDR3 is TGTGCCAGCAGTTCGAGCGGGACGCGGTCCGATGAGCAGTTCTTC.